This T cell receptor beta chain was profiled in a study of PD-L1 blockade in urothelial cancer. Study details: Males with bladder-origin urothelial cancer constituted about 90% of the roughly 30 patients. T cells numbered a median of approximately 140,000 in the blood samples.

This CDR3 has 17 residues. Per germline, CDR1 LGHNA and CDR2 YNFKEQ. V gave up 4 bases and J gave up 0 bases, with 16 bases separating them. Time point defined: pretreatment peripheral blood. The investigators introduced synthetic TCR analog templates into each PCR as spikes. Clones were read by immunoSEQ multiplex PCR, and TCRdb kept only the in-frame ones, dropping some. The table includes 90,000 or so clones, roughly 90% detected once. The sequencing here drew on PBMCs, taken around atezolizumab (anti-PD-L1) treatment. This receptor was taken from a man aged 55 to 69 with urothelial cancer. J is TRBJ1-5 and V is TRBV4-2; a weak D match, TRBD1 (5 bases). CDR3 in DNA: TGTGCCAGCAGCCTAAGCGGGGCCTTAGATAGCAATCAGCCCCAGCATTTT. Protein: CASSLSGALDSNQPQHF.